This entry features one TCR beta chain sequence. Treatment defined: oral pan-JAK inhibitor, 5-10 mg twice daily. This sample stems from a study of CD8+ T cells in alopecia areata. Extracted RNA was reverse transcribed, and the resulting cDNA served as sequencing template. Profiling relied on immunoSEQ multiplex PCR, and the TCRdb table lists in-frame clones only, not all of them. In the table there are about 220,000 clones, approximately 57% of which are singletons. Sequencing was performed on CD4+ T cells sorted from blood, taken at week 4, from a patient treated with tofacitinib. The source is a human donor with alopecia areata.

The CDR3 DNA sequence: TGTGCCAGCAGCTCCCGAGCGGTTTCGGGCACAGATACGCAGTATTTT. This encodes CASSSRAVSGTDTQYF. The rearrangement links TRBV13 to TRBJ2-3, with D possibly being TRBD2 (5 bases). The CDR3 totals 16 residues. Germline loops: CDR1 PRHDT, CDR2 FYEKMQ (reference sequence). V was pared by 4 bases and J by 1 base, with 15 bases between.